By its share, the clone carrying this T cell receptor delta chain is large (0.1 to 1%). Within the sample, other DNA sequences also encode this same CDR3. TCRdb ran CATT on the reads. The sample records about 3,800 delta-chain clones, around 0.6% being singletons. The sample originates from a study of gamma-delta chains in newborns, infants, children. Overall study: Innate gammadelta T cells reportedly expand polyclonally right after birth, driven by microbial exposure, per the title.

The CDR3 loop spans 16 amino acids. Germline V gene lookup returns CDR1 GEAIGNYY and CDR2 EKD. Trimming cost V 2 bases and J 0 bases; bases outside gene matches: 1. The V and J genes are TRDV2 and TRDJ2, with TRDD3 matching over 11 bases. Sequenced sample: blood. This TCR was sampled from a child who was a newborn, infant or young child, either healthy, febrile or measles-vaccinated (not recorded which). DNA of the CDR3: TGTGCCTGTGACATACTGGGGGATACTTTGACAGCACAACTCTTCTTT. Its translation: CACDILGDTLTAQLFF.